Presented here are 5 T cell receptor beta chains from one specimen sequenced in a study of T cell responses to AZD1222 COVID-19 vaccine. Only in-frame clones appear in the TCRdb table, and some are missing; sequencing was by immunoSEQ multiplex PCR. This sample has over 100,000 clones, with 65% to 90% found just once. This specimen consisted of peripheral blood, obtained on day 0 of AZD1222 vaccination. The origin of the receptors is an adult in good health.

The chain has TRBV9 and TRBJ2-5; D gene uncertain. Trimming left V 3 bases short and J 0 bases short, with 9 bases between. The CDR3 sequence is 14 residues long. Germline-derived CDR1 and CDR2 are SGDLS and YYNGEE. CDR3 loop: CASSADGYQETQYF. The CDR3, as DNA: TGTGCCAGCAGCGCCGACGGGTACCAAGAGACCCAGTACTTC.

CDR3 sequence: CAISESIRGSTEAFF. The CDR3 DNA sequence: TGTGCCATCAGTGAGTCGATAAGGGGCAGCACTGAAGCTTTCTTT. This chain links TRBV10-3 with TRBJ1-1; tentatively, D is TRBD1 (5 bases). The CDR3 contains 15 residues. From germline, CDR1 is ENHRY and CDR2 SYGVKD. Trimming removed 0 bases at V and 4 bases at J, with 12 bases between.

The chain has TRBV11-2 and TRBJ2-1; 8 positions agree with TRBD1. There are 16 residues in the CDR3. The germline CDR1 and CDR2 sequences are SGHAT and FQNNGV. The J segment lost 2 bases and the V segment lost 0 bases, leaving 3 bases of the junction unmatched. The DNA for the CDR3 is TGTGCCAGCAGCTTAGAAAGGACAGGGCCCTACAATGAGCAGTTCTTC. It specifies CASSLERTGPYNEQFF.

The chain combines TRBV19 with TRBJ1-2; 7 bases are a match to TRBD1. This CDR3 is built from 14 residues. Trimming at V came to 5 bases and at J to 5 bases, leaving 8 bases not matched to a gene. The germline CDR1 and CDR2 sequences are LNHDA and SQIVND (reference sequence). The CDR3 here is CASSHPGQSYGYTF. Here the CDR3 DNA reads TGTGCCAGTAGTCATCCGGGACAGTCATATGGCTACACCTTC. The full variable domain, its missing parts supplied by reference TRBV19 and TRBJ1-2, is DGGITQSPKYLFRKEGQNVTLSCEQNLNHDAMYWYRQDPGQGLRLIYYSQIVNDFQKGDIAEGYSVSREKKESFPLTVTSAQKNPTAFYLCASSHPGQSYGYTFGSGTRLTVV.

This clone was detected once. This sample includes further DNA sequences coding for the same CDR3. The V call is TRBV6-2 or TRBV6-3, the J call TRBJ1-1; D not resolved. The CDR3 spans 13 residues. V was shortened by 0 bases and J by 1 base, with 3 bases between the two germline ends. Germline CDR1 reads MNHEY; CDR2 reads SVGEGT. This chain's CDR3 is CASSYSRNTEAFF. The DNA of the CDR3 is TGTGCCAGCAGTTACTCCCGGAACACTGAAGCTTTCTTT.